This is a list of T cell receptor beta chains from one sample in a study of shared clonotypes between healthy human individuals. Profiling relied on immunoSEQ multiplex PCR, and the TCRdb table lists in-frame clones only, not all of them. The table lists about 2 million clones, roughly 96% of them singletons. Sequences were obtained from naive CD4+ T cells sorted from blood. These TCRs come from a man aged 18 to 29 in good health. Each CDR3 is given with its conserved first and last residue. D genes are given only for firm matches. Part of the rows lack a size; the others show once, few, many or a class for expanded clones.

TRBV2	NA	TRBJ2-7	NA	CASSEGPTHEQYF	TGTGCCAGCAGTGAGGGACCTACCCACGAGCAGTACTTC
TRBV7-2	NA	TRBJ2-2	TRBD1	CASSMTGLDGELFF	TGTGCCAGCAGCATGACAGGGTTGGACGGGGAGCTGTTTTTT
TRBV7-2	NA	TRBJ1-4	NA	CASSPHEGEKLFF	TGTGCCAGCAGCCCCCATGAAGGGGAAAAACTGTTTTTT
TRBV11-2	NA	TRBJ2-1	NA	CASSSTTGDSYNEQFF	TGTGCCAGCAGCTCCACTACGGGGGACTCCTACAATGAGCAGTTCTTC
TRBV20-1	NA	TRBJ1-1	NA	CSARVGGVTFF	TGCAGTGCTAGAGTTGGGGGAGTGACTTTCTTT
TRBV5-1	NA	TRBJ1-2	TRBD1	CASSHGPGTGDYGYTF	TGCGCCAGCAGCCACGGCCCCGGGACAGGTGACTATGGCTACACCTTC
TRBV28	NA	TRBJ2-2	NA	CASSLRVPGELFF	TGTGCCAGCAGTCTCAGGGTACCCGGGGAGCTGTTTTTT
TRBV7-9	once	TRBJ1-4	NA	CASSLGWGSEKLFF	TGTGCCAGCAGCTTAGGCTGGGGGAGTGAAAAACTGTTTTTT
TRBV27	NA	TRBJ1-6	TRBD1	CASSSDRDNSPLHF	TGTGCCAGCAGTTCGGACAGGGATAATTCACCCCTCCACTTT
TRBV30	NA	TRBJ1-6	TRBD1	CAWSRDRIPRDENSPLHF	TGTGCCTGGAGTCGGGACAGGATACCCCGGGATGAGAATTCACCCCTCCACTTT
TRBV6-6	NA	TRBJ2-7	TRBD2	CASSFGSSGSSYEQYF	TGTGCCAGCAGTTTCGGTAGTAGCGGGAGCTCCTACGAGCAGTACTTC
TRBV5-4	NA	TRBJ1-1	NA	CASSTMDPNTEAFF	TGTGCCAGCAGTACAATGGACCCGAACACTGAAGCTTTCTTT
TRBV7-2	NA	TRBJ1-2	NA	CASSSLQSPYTF	TGTGCCAGCAGCTCCCTACAGTCCCCCTACACCTTC
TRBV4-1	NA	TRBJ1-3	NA	CASSQGTVSSGNTIYF	TGCGCCAGCAGCCAAGGTACAGTCAGCTCTGGAAACACCATATATTTT
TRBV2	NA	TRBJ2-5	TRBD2	CASRPTSGGQETQYF	TGTGCCAGCAGGCCGACTAGCGGGGGACAAGAGACCCAGTACTTC
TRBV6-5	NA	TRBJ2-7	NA	CASSRSFTYEQYF	TGTGCCAGCAGTCGGAGTTTCACCTACGAGCAGTACTTC
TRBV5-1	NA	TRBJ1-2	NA	CASSEGGLNYGYTF	TGCGCCAGCAGCGAAGGAGGGCTAAACTATGGCTACACCTTC
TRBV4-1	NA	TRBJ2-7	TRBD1	CASSQTDRNPYEQYF	TGCGCCAGCAGCCAGACGGACAGGAACCCCTACGAGCAGTACTTC
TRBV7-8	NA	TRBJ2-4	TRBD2	CASSPGGLAGGNIQYF	TGTGCCAGCAGCCCGGGAGGACTAGCGGGAGGAAACATTCAGTACTTC
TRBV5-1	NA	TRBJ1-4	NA	CASSLAGVGHPATNEKLFF	TGCGCCAGCAGCTTGGCGGGGGTAGGACACCCAGCAACTAATGAAAAACTGTTTTTT
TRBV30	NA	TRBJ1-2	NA	CAWSPAGGAGYTF	TGTGCCTGGAGCCCTGCTGGGGGCGCTGGCTACACCTTC
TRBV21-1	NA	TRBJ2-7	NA	CASTDSYEQYF	TGTGCCAGCACAGACTCCTACGAGCAGTACTTC